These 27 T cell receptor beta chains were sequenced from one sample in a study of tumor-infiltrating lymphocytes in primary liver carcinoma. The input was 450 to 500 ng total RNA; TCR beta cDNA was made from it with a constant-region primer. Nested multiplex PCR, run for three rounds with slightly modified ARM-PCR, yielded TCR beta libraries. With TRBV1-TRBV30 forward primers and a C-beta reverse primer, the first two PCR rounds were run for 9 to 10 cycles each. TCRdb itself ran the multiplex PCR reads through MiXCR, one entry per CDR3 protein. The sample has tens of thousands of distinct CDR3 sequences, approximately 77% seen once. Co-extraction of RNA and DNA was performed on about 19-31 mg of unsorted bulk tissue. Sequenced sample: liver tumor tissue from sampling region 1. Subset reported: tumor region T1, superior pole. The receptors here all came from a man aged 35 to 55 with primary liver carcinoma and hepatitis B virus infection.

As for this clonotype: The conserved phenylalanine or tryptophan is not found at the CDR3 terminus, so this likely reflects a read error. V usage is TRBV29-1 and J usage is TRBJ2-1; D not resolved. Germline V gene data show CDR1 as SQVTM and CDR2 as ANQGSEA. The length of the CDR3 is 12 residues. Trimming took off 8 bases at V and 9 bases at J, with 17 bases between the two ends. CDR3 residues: CSIVRLGSEQFI. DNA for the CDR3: TGCAGCATTGTTAGGTTGGGGTCTGAGCAGTTCATC.

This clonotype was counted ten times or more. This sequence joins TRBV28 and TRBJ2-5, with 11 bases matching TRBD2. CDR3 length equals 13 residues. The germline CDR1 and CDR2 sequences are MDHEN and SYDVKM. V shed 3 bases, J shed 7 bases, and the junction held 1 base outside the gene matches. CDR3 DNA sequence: TGTGCCAGCAGTTTTAGCGGGAGGGCGACCCAGTACTTC. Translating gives CASSFSGRATQYF. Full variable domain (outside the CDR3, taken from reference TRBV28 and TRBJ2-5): DVKVTQSSRYLVKRTGEKVFLECVQDMDHENMFWYRQDPGLGLRLIYFSYDVKMKEKGDIPEGYSVSREKKERFSLILESASTNQTSMYLCASSFSGRATQYFGPGTRLLVL.

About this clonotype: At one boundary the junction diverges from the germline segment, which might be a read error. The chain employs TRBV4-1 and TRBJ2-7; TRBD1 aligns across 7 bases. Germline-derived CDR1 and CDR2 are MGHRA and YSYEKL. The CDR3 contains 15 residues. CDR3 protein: CASSLNGDSTYEQYF. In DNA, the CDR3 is TGTGCCAGCAGCCTGAACGGGGACAGCACCTACGAGCAGTACTTC.

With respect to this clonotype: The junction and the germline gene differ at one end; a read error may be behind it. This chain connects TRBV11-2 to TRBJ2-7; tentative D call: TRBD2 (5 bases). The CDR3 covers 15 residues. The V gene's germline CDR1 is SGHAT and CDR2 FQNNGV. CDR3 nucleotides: TGTGCCAGCAACACGGCACCGGGTCCGGGATACGAGCAATACTTC. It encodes CASNTAPGPGYEQYF.

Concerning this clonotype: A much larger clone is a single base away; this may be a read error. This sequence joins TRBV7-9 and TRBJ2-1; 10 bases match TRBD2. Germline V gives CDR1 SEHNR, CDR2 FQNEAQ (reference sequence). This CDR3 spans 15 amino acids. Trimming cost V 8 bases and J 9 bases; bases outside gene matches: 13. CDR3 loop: CASEPSGRGIGEQFF. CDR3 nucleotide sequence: TGTGCCAGCGAGCCTAGCGGGAGAGGGATTGGTGAGCAGTTCTTC.

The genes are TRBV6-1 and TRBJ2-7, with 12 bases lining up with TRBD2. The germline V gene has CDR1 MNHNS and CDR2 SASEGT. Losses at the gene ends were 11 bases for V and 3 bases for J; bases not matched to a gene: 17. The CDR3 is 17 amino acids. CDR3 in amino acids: CASPPRLGLAGDYEQYF. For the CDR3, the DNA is TGTGCCTCCCCCCCGCGTTTGGGACTAGCGGGTGACTACGAGCAGTACTTC.

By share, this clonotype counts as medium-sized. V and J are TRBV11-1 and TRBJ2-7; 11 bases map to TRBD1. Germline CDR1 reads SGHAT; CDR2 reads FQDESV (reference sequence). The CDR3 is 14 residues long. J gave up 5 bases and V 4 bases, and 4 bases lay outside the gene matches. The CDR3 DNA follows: TGTGCCAGCAGCTCAAGGACAGGGGGCAACGAGCAGTACTTC. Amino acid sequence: CASSSRTGGNEQYF.

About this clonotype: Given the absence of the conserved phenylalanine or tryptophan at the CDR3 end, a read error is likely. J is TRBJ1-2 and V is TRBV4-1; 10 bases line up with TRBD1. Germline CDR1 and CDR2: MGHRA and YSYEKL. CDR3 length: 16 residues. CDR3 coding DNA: TGCGTCAGCAGCCACGCCGGGACAGGGGATTTCGATGGCTACACCTCC. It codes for CVSSHAGTGDFDGYTS.

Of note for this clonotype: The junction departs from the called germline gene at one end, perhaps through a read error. In DNA form, the CDR3 reads TGTGACAGCAGCTTCCAAAAAGGCGACGAGCAGTTCTTC. The encoded protein is CDSSFQKGDEQFF. The V call is TRBV4-2, the J call TRBJ2-1; the D is unclear. Germline-derived CDR1 and CDR2 are LGHNA and YNFKEQ. The CDR3 has 13 amino acids.

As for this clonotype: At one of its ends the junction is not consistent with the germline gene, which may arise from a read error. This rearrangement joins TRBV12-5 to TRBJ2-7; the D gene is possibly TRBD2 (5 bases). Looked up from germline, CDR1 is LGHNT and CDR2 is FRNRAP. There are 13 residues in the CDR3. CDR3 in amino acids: CAGGLVRDYEQHF. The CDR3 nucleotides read TGTGCTGGTGGTTTGGTCAGAGACTACGAGCAGCACTTC.

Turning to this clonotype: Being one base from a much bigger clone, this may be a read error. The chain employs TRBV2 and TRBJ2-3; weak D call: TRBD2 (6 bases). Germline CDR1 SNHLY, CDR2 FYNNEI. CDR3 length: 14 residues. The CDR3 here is CASSAGTYTDMQYF. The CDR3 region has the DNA TGTGCCAGCAGTGCAGGGACTTACACAGATATGCAGTATTTT.

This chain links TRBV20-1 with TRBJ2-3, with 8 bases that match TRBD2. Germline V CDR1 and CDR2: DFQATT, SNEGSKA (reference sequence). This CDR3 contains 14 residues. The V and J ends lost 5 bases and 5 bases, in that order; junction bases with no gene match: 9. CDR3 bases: TGCAGTGCTCGGATAGCGGGATACGTAGATACGCAGTATTTT. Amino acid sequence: CSARIAGYVDTQYF.

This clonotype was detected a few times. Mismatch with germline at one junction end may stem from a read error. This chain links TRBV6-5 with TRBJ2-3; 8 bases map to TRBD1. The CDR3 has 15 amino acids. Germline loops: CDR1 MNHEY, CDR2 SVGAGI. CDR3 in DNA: TGTGTCAGCAGACCTGGGACAGGCAATTACGATACGCAGTATTTC. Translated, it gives CVSRPGTGNYDTQYF.

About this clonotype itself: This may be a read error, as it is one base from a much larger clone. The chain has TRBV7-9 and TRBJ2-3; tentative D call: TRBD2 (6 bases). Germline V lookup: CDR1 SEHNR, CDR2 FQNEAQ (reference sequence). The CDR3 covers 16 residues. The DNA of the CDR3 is TGTGCCAGCAGCTTGGTTCTAGCGTGGGAAACAGATACGCACTATTTT. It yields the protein CASSLVLAWETDTHYF.

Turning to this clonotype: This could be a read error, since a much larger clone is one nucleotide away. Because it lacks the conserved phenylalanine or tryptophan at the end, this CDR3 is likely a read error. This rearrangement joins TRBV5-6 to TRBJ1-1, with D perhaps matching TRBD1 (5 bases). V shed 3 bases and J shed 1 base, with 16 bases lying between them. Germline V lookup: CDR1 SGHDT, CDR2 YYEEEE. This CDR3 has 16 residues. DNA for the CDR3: TGTGCCAGCAGCTGGGGACCCTCAGCGAAGAACACTGAAGCTTTCTCT. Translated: CASSWGPSAKNTEAFS.

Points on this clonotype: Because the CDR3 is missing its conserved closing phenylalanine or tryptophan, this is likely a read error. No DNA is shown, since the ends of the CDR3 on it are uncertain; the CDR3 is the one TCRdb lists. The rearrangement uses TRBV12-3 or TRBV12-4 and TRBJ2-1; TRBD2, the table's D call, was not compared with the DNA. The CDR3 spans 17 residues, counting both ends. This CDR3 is CASSSVNRERPYNEQLS.

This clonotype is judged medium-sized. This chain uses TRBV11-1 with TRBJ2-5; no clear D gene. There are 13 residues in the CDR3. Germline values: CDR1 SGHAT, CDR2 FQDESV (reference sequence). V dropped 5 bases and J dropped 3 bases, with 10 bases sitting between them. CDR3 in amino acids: CASSQGGKETQYF. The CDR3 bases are TGTGCCAGCAGCCAAGGTGGGAAAGAGACCCAGTACTTC. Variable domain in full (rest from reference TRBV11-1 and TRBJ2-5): EAEVAQSPRYKITEKSQAVAFWCDPISGHATLYWYRQILGQGPELLVQFQDESVVDDSQLPKDRFSAERLKGVDSTLKIQPAELGDSAMYLCASSQGGKETQYFGPGTRLLVL.

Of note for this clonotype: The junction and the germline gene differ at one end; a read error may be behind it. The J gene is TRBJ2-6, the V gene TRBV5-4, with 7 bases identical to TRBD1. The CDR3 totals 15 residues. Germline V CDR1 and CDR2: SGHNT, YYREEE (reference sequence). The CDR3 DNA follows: TGTGCCAGCAGCATGACAGGGCTTGGGGCTAACGTCCTGACTTTC. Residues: CASSMTGLGANVLTF.

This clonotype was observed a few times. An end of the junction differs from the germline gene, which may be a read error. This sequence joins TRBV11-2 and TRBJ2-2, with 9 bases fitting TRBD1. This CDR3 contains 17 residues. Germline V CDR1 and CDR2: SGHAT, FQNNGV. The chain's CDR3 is CASSFDRDRVDTGELFF. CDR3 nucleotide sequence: TGTGCCAGTAGCTTTGATCGGGACAGGGTCGACACCGGGGAACTGTTTTTT.

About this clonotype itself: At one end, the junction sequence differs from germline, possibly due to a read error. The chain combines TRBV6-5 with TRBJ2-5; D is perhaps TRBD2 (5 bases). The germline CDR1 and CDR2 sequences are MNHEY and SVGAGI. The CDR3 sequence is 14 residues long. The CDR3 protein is CASRTIGYQEAQYF. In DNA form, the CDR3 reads TGTGCCAGCAGGACTATCGGCTACCAAGAGGCCCAGTACTTC.

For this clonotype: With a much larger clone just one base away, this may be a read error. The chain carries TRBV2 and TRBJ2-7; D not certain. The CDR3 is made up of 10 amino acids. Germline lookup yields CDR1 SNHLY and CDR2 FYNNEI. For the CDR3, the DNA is TGTGCCAGCAGAGCCTACGTGCAGTACTTC. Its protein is CASRAYVQYF.

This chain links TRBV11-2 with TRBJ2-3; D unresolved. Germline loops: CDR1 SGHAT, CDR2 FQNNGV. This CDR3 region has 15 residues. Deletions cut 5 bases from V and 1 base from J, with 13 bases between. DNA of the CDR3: TGTGCCAGCAGCCATGGAACTCCACGCACAGATACGCAGTATTTT. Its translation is CASSHGTPRTDTQYF.

The CDR3 sequence: CASSRGGNHYGYTF. The CDR3 DNA follows: TGTGCCAGCAGCCGAGGGGGCAACCACTATGGCTACACCTTC. The V and J genes are TRBV6-1 and TRBJ1-2; 7 bases agree with TRBD1. This CDR3 contains 14 residues. The germline V gene has CDR1 MNHNS and CDR2 SASEGT. V shed 6 bases, J shed 3 bases, and the junction held 7 bases outside the gene matches.

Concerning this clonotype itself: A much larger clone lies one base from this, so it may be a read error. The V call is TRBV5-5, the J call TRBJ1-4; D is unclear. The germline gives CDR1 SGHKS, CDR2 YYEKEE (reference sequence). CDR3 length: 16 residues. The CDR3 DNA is TGTGCCATCAGCTACGGGATGGGTACAACTAATGAAAAACTGTTTTTT. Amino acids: CAISYGMGTTNEKLFF.

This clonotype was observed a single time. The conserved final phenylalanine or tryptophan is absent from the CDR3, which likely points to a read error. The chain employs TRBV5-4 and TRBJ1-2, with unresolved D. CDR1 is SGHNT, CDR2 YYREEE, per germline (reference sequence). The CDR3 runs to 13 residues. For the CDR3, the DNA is TGTGCCGGCAGCGTGGATCGCCACTATGGCTACACCATC. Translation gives CAGSVDRHYGYTI.

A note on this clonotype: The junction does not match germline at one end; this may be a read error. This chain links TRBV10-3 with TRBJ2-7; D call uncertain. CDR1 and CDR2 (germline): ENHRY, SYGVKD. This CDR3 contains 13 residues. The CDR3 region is CAISGLEDHEQYF. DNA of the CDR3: TGTGCCATCAGTGGGCTAGAGGACCACGAGCAATACTTC.

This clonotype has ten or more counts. This CDR3 reads CATRVDTEAFF. The CDR3 DNA is TGTGCCACCCGGGTGGACACTGAAGCTTTCTTT. V gene TRBV28 combines with J gene TRBJ1-1; D gene ambiguous. CDR3 length: 11 amino acids. The germline V and J ends were trimmed by 10 bases and 3 bases, with 9 bases remaining between them. Looked up from germline, CDR1 is MDHEN and CDR2 is SYDVKM.